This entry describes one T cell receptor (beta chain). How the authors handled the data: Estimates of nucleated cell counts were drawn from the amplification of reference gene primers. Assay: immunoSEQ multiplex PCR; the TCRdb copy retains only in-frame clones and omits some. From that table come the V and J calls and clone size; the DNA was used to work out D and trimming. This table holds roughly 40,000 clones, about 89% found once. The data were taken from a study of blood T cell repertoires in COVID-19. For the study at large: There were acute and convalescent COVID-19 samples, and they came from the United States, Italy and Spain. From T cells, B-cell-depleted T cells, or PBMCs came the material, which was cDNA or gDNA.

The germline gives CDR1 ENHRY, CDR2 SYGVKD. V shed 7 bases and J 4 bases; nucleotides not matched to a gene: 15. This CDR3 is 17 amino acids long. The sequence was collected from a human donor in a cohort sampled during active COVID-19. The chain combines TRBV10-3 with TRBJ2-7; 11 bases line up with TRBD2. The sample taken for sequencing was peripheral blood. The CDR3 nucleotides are TGTGCCATCATGGTTGAAGGGGGAACTAGCGGGAGATACGAGCAGTACTTC. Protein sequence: CAIMVEGGTSGRYEQYF.